This T cell receptor (beta chain) was identified during a study of T cells in Graves' hyperthyroidism and ophthalmopathy (dated by TCRdb to about 2019). With respect to the entire study: A discovery cohort of about a hundred patients, about 40 with Graves' ophthalmopathy and approximately 55 with stable Graves' hyperthyroidism, was used to find distinguishing TCR V-J signatures. Whether ophthalmopathy could be predicted prospectively was tested in an independent validation cohort made up of approximately 19 hyperthyroidism patients plus 17 patients who later progressed to ophthalmopathy. Once sampling was done, hyperthyroidism patients were given methimazole at a starting dose of 30 mg daily, whereas ophthalmopathy patients were given high-dose intravenous methylprednisolone. According to the paper, TCR Vbeta CDR3 sequencing was carried out on roughly 130 peripheral blood samples, which came from 40 to 45 ophthalmopathy, fewer than 80 hyperthyroidism and roughly 17 progressor patients. In six Graves' hyperthyroidism patients, the study also compared T-cell repertoires from thyroid tissue with T-cell repertoires from blood. The roughly 91 discovery patients were randomly split 7:3 into training and test sets.

Stable Graves' hyperthyroidism was defined as the absence of progression to ophthalmopathy over 18 months of follow-up. Hyperthyroidism patients were newly diagnosed, had a disease duration of under 2 months, and were aged 18 to 65 years. Exclusion was applied to patients with uncontrolled infections, other autoimmune diseases, pregnancy or lactation. Diagnoses were based on clinical symptoms, serum thyroxine and TRAb, thyroid ultrasound and orbital computed tomography. Trizol reagent was used to extract total RNA, and RNA quality was then checked on an Agilent 2100 Bioanalyzer. The paper's findings and limits, for the study overall: In validation, the model predicted progression to ophthalmopathy with over 60% sensitivity and roughly 75% specificity, a median of about 6.7 months before onset. No statistical method was used to set the sample size in advance, and investigators knew the group allocation. In cross-validation, a model built on a 13 V-J signature told ophthalmopathy apart from stable hyperthyroidism with approximately 90% sensitivity and about 81% specificity, and in testing the same model reached 80%/75%. Most expanded thyroid clonotypes (frequency above 0.001) were also detected in blood, suggesting blood repertoires may reflect thyroid immune responses.

TCR beta CDR3 regions were amplified from RNA transcripts. The first round of RT-PCR for the TCR CDR3 was performed with the HTBI primer set and the Qiagen OneStep RT-PCR kit. Libraries were constructed in a second round of multiplex PCR, after which size selection and purification were carried out. Sequencing of the libraries was done on an Illumina HiSeq2000 using paired-end 100 bp reads. The authors' analysis ran thus. SOAPnuke was used to process the raw data, with reads discarded if the reads contained adapters or uncalled bases, had a mean Phred below 15, or lacked an exact constant-primer or identifier match. COPE v1.2.5 was used to merge the high-quality paired reads, and each unique nucleotide sequence was defined as a clonotype. MiTCR v1.1 was used to align clonotypes to the IMGT TRBV, TRBD and TRBJ reference segments. Only V-J combinations with frequency above 0.0001, covering 98% to 99.2% of repertoires, were analysed. The TCS score was defined as F50 (clonal expansion) divided by E x V (chaos), with BLOSUM62-based TCRdist calculated between CDR3 peptides within each V-J. Welch's t-statistics and random forest reduced approximately 520 V-J features to about 13, which were used in a naive Bayes classifier (R e1071). Thyroid-blood repertoire similarity was quantified with the Morisita-Horn index. TCRdb reworked the public reads: Q25 trimming with fastp, MiXCR clone assembly, productive beta chains retained. Merged by CDR3 protein, the rows form single entries marked with the most common genes and DNA. The V and J calls were not made by the authors but by TCRdb's processing. Across this sample there are a few hundred thousand distinct CDR3 sequences, with roughly 50% seen only once. The ten largest clones capture more than 7.5% of the sample.

CDR3 length: 14 amino acids, cysteine to phenylalanine. The retained sequence is limited to the CDR3, 42 bases, with the frame set at the first base. Taken from the germline V gene (reference sequence), the CDR1 and CDR2 loops are MNHEY and SMNVEV. Trimmed from V: 3 bases; trimmed from J: 7 bases; junction bases lacking a gene match: 7. A note on this clonotype: This clone's antigen is unknown. Per-nucleotide qualities are absent, and no much larger clonotype sits a single base away.

Sample: peripheral blood or thyroid tissue (not recorded which). The rearrangement combines TRBV27 with TRBJ1-2; the junction holds 8 bases that match TRBD1. This receptor was taken from a woman aged 18-35 years with Graves' hyperthyroidism. The CDR3 has the sequence CASSLDREDPGYTF. The base sequence is TGTGCCAGCAGTTTGGACAGGGAGGATCCTGGCTACACCTTC.